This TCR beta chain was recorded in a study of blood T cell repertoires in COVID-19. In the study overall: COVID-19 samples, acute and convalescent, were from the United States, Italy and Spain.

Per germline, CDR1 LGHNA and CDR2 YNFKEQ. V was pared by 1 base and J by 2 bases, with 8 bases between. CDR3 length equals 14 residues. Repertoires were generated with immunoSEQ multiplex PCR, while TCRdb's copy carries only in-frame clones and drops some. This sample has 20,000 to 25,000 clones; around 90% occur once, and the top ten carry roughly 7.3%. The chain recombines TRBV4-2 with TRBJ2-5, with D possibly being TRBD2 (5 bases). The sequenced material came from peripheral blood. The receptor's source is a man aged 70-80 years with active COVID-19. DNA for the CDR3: TGTGCCAGCAGCCAAGTCGGGAATCAAGAGACCCAGTACTTC. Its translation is CASSQVGNQETQYF.